This passage covers 23 T cell receptor beta chains from one sample sequenced in a study of T cells after yellow fever vaccination. Via MiXCR, TCRdb re-called the 5' RACE reads, giving one row per CDR3 protein. Of roughly 320,000 distinct CDR3 sequences listed, around 10% are singletons. The material was CD4+ T cells sorted from PBMCs, obtained 45 days after the yellow fever booster vaccination. Source of these receptors: a man younger than 30 who received the YFV17D yellow fever vaccine.

The V call is TRBV5-1, the J call TRBJ1-3; D uncertain. The CDR3 runs 15 residues. The germline V and J ends were trimmed by 2 bases and 0 bases, with 9 bases remaining between them. The germline V gene has CDR1 SGHRS and CDR2 YFSETQ. CDR3 in DNA: TGCGCCAGCAGCTTATACTCCGGCTCTGGAAACACCATATATTTT. Amino acids: CASSLYSGSGNTIYF.

In this sample, this clonotype turned up many times. The chain carries TRBV5-1 and TRBJ1-5, with D perhaps TRBD1 (6 bases). The CDR3 has 14 amino acids. Trimming pared 4 bases from V and 7 bases from J, leaving 15 bases between. Germline CDR1 reads SGHRS; CDR2 reads YFSETQ. CDR3 DNA sequence: TGCGCCAGCAGCCCTGAGGGGGGCGGCCAGCCCCAGCATTTT. Protein sequence: CASSPEGGGQPQHF.

This chain uses TRBV19 with TRBJ1-5; maybe TRBD1 (5 bases). The CDR3 is made up of 13 amino acids. V lost 4 bases and J 7 bases, leaving 11 bases between the germline ends. Germline V gives CDR1 LNHDA, CDR2 SQIVND (reference sequence). The CDR3 nucleotides read TGTGCCAGTAGTAATCAGGGCATCCAGCCCCAGCATTTT. Amino acids: CASSNQGIQPQHF. Full variable domain (remainder filled in from reference TRBV19 and TRBJ1-5): DGGITQSPKYLFRKEGQNVTLSCEQNLNHDAMYWYRQDPGQGLRLIYYSQIVNDFQKGDIAEGYSVSREKKESFPLTVTSAQKNPTAFYLCASSNQGIQPQHFGDGTRLSIL.

This clonotype was observed a few times. The V and J genes are TRBV5-1 and TRBJ1-4, with a possible D match to TRBD1 (6 bases). The V end was cut by 2 bases, the J end by 6 bases, with 11 bases between. Germline CDR1 SGHRS, CDR2 YFSETQ. The CDR3 spans 14 residues. The CDR3 region is CASSFSGADEKLFF. In DNA, the CDR3 is TGCGCCAGCAGCTTTTCGGGGGCAGATGAAAAACTGTTTTTT. The entire variable domain, with the rest obtained from reference TRBV5-1 and TRBJ1-4, is as follows: KAGVTQTPRYLIKTRGQQVTLSCSPISGHRSVSWYQQTPGQGLQFLFEYFSETQRNKGNFPGRFSGRQFSNSRSEMNVSTLELGDSALYLCASSFSGADEKLFFGSGTQLSVL.

The chain links TRBV6-6 to TRBJ2-3; 8 bases fit TRBD2. This CDR3 region has 15 residues. Germline V CDR1 and CDR2: MNHNY, SVGAGI (reference sequence). V lost 7 bases to trimming and J lost 7 bases; unmatched junction nucleotides: 13. The CDR3 spells CASISSGGPMNTQYF. As DNA, the CDR3 is TGTGCCAGCATTTCCTCGGGGGGGCCGATGAATACGCAGTATTTT.

This clonotype was recorded many times. The chain carries TRBV27 and TRBJ1-5, with D perhaps matching TRBD1 (5 bases). The V end lost 5 bases, the J end lost 0 bases, and 8 bases lay between the germline ends. The length of the CDR3 is 14 residues. Per the germline V gene, CDR1 is MNHEY and CDR2 is SMNVEV (reference sequence). CDR3 sequence: CASSAGYSNQPQHF. Written as DNA, the CDR3 is TGTGCCAGCAGTGCAGGGTATAGCAATCAGCCCCAGCATTTT.

This clonotype was picked up many times. V and J are TRBV20-1 and TRBJ2-3, with D maybe TRBD2 (6 bases). The V end lost 0 bases, the J end lost 0 bases, and 13 bases lay between the germline ends. This CDR3 region has 16 residues. Germline CDR1 and CDR2: DFQATT and SNEGSKA (reference sequence). Here the CDR3 reads CSARDLGGKSTDTQYF. CDR3 sequence (DNA): TGCAGTGCTAGAGATCTGGGAGGCAAAAGCACAGATACGCAGTATTTT.

The J gene is TRBJ2-3, the V gene TRBV3-1; D call uncertain. This CDR3 has 13 residues. Germline V gene data show CDR1 as LGHDT and CDR2 as YNNKEL (reference sequence). The V end was cut by 6 bases, the J end by 2 bases, with 9 bases between. This CDR3 reads CASRGMYTDTQYF. The CDR3 DNA follows: TGTGCCAGCAGAGGGATGTACACAGATACGCAGTATTTT.

This clonotype was observed a single time. This rearrangement joins TRBV12-3 or TRBV12-4 to TRBJ2-3; D is unclear. The CDR3 sequence is 13 residues long. The V end was cut by 3 bases, the J end by 8 bases, with 12 bases between. CDR3 region: CASSLEVDGTQYF. Written as DNA, the CDR3 is TGTGCCAGCAGTTTGGAAGTAGACGGTACGCAGTATTTT.

In this sample, this clonotype turned up many times. The chain uses TRBV10-2 and TRBJ2-3, with D maybe TRBD1 (5 bases). CDR1 is WSHSY, CDR2 SAAADI, per germline. The CDR3 covers 12 residues. The V and J ends lost 4 bases and 4 bases respectively, with 6 bases between them. The CDR3 DNA is TGCGCCAGCAGTGTAGGGGCAGATACGCAGTATTTT. Protein product: CASSVGADTQYF.

This chain links TRBV4-3 with TRBJ1-4; D might be TRBD1 (5 bases). This CDR3 is built from 16 residues. The germline V gene has CDR1 LGHNA and CDR2 YSLEER. Trimming took off 3 bases at V and 0 bases at J, with 11 bases between the two ends. The CDR3 spells CASSHRQGTTNEKLFF. DNA for the CDR3: TGCGCCAGCAGCCACCGTCAGGGTACAACTAATGAAAAACTGTTTTTT.

This clonotype came up a few times. The chain uses TRBV5-8 and TRBJ2-2, with 7 bases that match TRBD1. Trimming at V came to 4 bases and at J to 5 bases, leaving 14 bases not matched to a gene. This CDR3 is 17 amino acids long. The V gene's germline CDR1 is SGHTS and CDR2 YDEGEE. The DNA of the CDR3 is TGTGCCAGCAGCCCGCGACTAACAGGGGAGAGAACCGGGGAGCTGTTTTTT. This translates into CASSPRLTGERTGELFF.

The chain uses TRBV15 and TRBJ2-6, with 13 bases that match TRBD2. Germline V CDR1 and CDR2: LNHNV, YYDKDF (reference sequence). The length of the CDR3 is 19 residues. J was trimmed by 0 bases and V by 3 bases; bases with no gene match: 5. This CDR3 reads CATSSRTSGGRSGANVLTF. CDR3 bases: TGTGCCACCAGCAGTCGGACTAGCGGGGGCCGCTCTGGGGCCAACGTCCTGACTTTC.

J is TRBJ1-3 and V is TRBV5-1, with D uncertain. The germline V and J ends were trimmed by 4 bases and 2 bases, with 13 bases remaining between them. In germline, CDR1 is SGHRS, CDR2 YFSETQ. The CDR3 totals 15 residues. The CDR3 reads CASSVDLQAGNTIYF. The CDR3 DNA reads TGCGCCAGCAGCGTCGACTTGCAAGCTGGAAACACCATATATTTT.

On this clonotype itself: One junction end disagrees with the germline gene, perhaps due to a read error. The V call is TRBV6-1, the J call TRBJ1-1; a possible D gene is TRBD1 (5 bases). The V gene's germline CDR1 is MNHNS and CDR2 SASEGT. This CDR3 region has 13 residues. The CDR3 here is CASSEMPNGAEIF. The CDR3 DNA sequence: TGTGCCAGCAGTGAAATGCCAAATGGGGCAGAGATATTT.

This clonotype was seen more than once but under ten times. This chain uses TRBV20-1 with TRBJ2-6, with D perhaps TRBD1 or TRBD2 (5 bases each). Deletions cut 6 bases from V and 4 bases from J, with 16 bases between. CDR1 is DFQATT and CDR2 is SNEGSKA in the germline V gene (reference sequence). The CDR3 loop spans 15 amino acids. This CDR3 reads CSANARGFGANVLTF. The CDR3 DNA is TGCAGTGCCAATGCCCGGGGCTTCGGGGCCAACGTCCTGACTTTC.

The gene calls are TRBV4-2 and TRBJ1-1; D is uncertain. Germline V lookup: CDR1 LGHNA, CDR2 YNFKEQ. The CDR3 loop spans 12 amino acids. V lost 10 bases and J lost 3, with 12 bases in between. CDR3 nucleotide sequence: TGTGCCACCAGGTCAATAGACACTGAAGCTTTCTTT. It encodes CATRSIDTEAFF.

This clonotype was picked up a small number of times. This chain joins TRBV5-5 and TRBJ1-5; 8 nucleotides agree with TRBD1. Trimming cost V 5 bases and J 5 bases; bases outside gene matches: 6. Germline V gives CDR1 SGHKS, CDR2 YYEKEE (reference sequence). The CDR3 spans 14 residues. The CDR3 sequence is CASSQTGGHQPQHF. CDR3 coding DNA: TGTGCCAGCAGTCAAACAGGGGGTCATCAGCCCCAGCATTTT.

The chain employs TRBV7-2 and TRBJ2-6; 10 nucleotides match TRBD1. Trimming took 7 bases from V and 0 from J; bases not matched to a gene: 6. CDR1 is SGHTA, CDR2 FQGNSA, per germline. This CDR3 is built from 17 residues. The DNA for the CDR3 is TGTGCCAGCACCCGGACAGGGGGGTTCTCTGGGGCCAACGTCCTGACTTTC. The encoded protein is CASTRTGGFSGANVLTF.

This clonotype has ten or more counts. The gene calls are TRBV6-4 and TRBJ2-3, with unresolved D. Trimming took off 9 bases at V and 0 bases at J, with 13 bases between the two ends. Germline V CDR1 and CDR2: MRHNA, SNTAGT. The CDR3 totals 14 residues. The CDR3 nucleotides read TGTGCCAGTATCCCATGGGCTAGCACAGATACGCAGTATTTT. Translated: CASIPWASTDTQYF.

This clonotype occurred once. V usage is TRBV9 and J usage is TRBJ2-5, with D uncertain. The V and J ends lost 3 bases and 1 base respectively, with 13 bases between them. The CDR3 has 15 residues. Looked up from germline, CDR1 is SGDLS and CDR2 is YYNGEE. CDR3: CASSAYGGPQETQYF. DNA of the CDR3: TGTGCCAGCAGCGCTTATGGTGGGCCCCAAGAGACCCAGTACTTC.

This chain joins TRBV25-1 and TRBJ1-6; 7 nucleotides align to TRBD1. There are 17 residues in the CDR3. Germline CDR1 MGHDK, CDR2 SYGVNS. Trimming took 7 bases from V and 4 from J; bases not matched to a gene: 13. The CDR3 reads CASIPSTGTSYNSPLHF. The CDR3 nucleotides read TGTGCCAGCATTCCATCGACAGGGACCTCTTATAATTCACCCCTCCACTTT. Complete variable domain (other parts from reference TRBV25-1 and TRBJ1-6): EADIYQTPRYLVIGTGKKITLECSQTMGHDKMYWYQQDPGMELHLIHYSYGVNSTEKGDLSSESTVSRIRTEHFPLTLESARPSHTSQYLCASIPSTGTSYNSPLHFGNGTRLTVT.

This clonotype turned up a few times. V is TRBV7-2 and J is TRBJ2-5; D is uncertain. This CDR3 contains 11 residues. The V and J ends lost 5 bases and 9 bases respectively, with 10 bases between them. Per the germline V gene, CDR1 is SGHTA and CDR2 is FQGNSA. The CDR3 coding sequence is TGTGCCAGCAGCCCCACACGGGCCCAGTACTTC. Translating it yields CASSPTRAQYF.